This T cell receptor beta chain was sequenced in a study of blood T cells in healthy people across ages. The CDR3 totals 13 residues. V was shortened by 0 bases and J by 5 bases, with 7 bases between the two germline ends. Per germline, CDR1 MGHRA and CDR2 YSYEKL. This clonotype was detected only a few times. The authors drew around 9.3 milliliters of peripheral blood from each donor. Primers used in a second PCR of roughly 7 to 12 cycles were a sample-barcoded 5' primer and a J-beta primer mix. In TCRdb, the 5' RACE reads were re-called with MiXCR into one record per CDR3 protein. The sample records about 1,000,000 distinct CDR3 sequences, around 45% being singletons.

V is TRBV4-1 and J is TRBJ2-5; D remains unclear. Sequenced sample: blood. The receptor was isolated from a woman between 55 and 75 years old in good health. The CDR3, as DNA: TGCGCCAGCAGCCAAGATCCAACGGAGACCCAGTACTTC. It encodes CASSQDPTETQYF.